This entry is about one TCR beta chain. Its antigen is still unknown. Profiling relied on immunoSEQ multiplex PCR, and the TCRdb table lists in-frame clones only, not all of them. The sample holds 90,000 to 110,000 clones, about 93% seen once. The CDR3 contains 13 residues. V was clipped by 5 bases and J by 2 bases, with 8 bases between them. Germline CDR1 SEHNR, CDR2 FQNEAQ (reference sequence). The source of the sample is a study of siplizumab effects on memory and regulatory T cells. Regarding the study as a whole: Naive T cells looked more diverse than memory cells and looked like major alloresponse contributors. In the presence of siplizumab, alloreactive sequences traceable to unstimulated CD4+ memory cells were significantly reduced. Tracing alloreactive clones into unstimulated subsets worked for only a minor fraction of them.

This clonotype originated in a human donor in good health. What was sequenced was CD4+ T cells sorted from blood. This chain uses TRBV7-9 with TRBJ2-3, with D hard to call. This chain's CDR3 is CASSPISTDTQYF. The CDR3, as DNA: TGTGCCAGCAGCCCAATCTCCACAGATACGCAGTATTTT.